Below, 32 T cell receptor beta chains from the same sample are listed, as sequenced in a study of T cell responses to AZD1222 COVID-19 vaccine (dated by TCRdb to about 2021). Libraries were built with the immunoSEQ multiplex PCR assay. The immuneACCESS repertoire file appears here via TCRdb, limited to in-frame rearrangements. These files lack a portion of the clones; in checked studies, under half of the deficit traces to unresolved V genes, and the cause of the others is not known. This sample comprises more than 95,000 clones, 90% of them detected only once. The top ten constitute 4.4% of the sample. The meaning of the sample's time point label: baseline before first vaccination. In the paper's terms, the treatment or condition label means: meningococcal conjugate vaccine given as trial control. The specimen was peripheral blood, collected on day 0 of MenACWY control vaccination. Source of these receptors: an adult in good health.

The V and J genes are TRBV6-5 and TRBJ1-1; D remains unclear. Germline assignment: CDR1 MNHEY and CDR2 SVGAGI. With 8 bases removed from V and 3 bases from J, the gap between germline ends came to 13 bases. The CDR3 sequence is 13 residues long. The CDR3 region is CASSLALDTEAFF. CDR3 in DNA: TGTGCCAGCTCGCTGGCGCTGGACACTGAAGCTTTCTTT.

This chain uses TRBV20-1 with TRBJ2-1; D not resolved. The germline V gene encodes CDR1 DFQATT and CDR2 SNEGSKA (reference sequence). V shed 5 bases and J shed 6 bases, with 8 bases lying between them. The CDR3 contains 11 residues. The CDR3 is CSAYQLNEQFF. The CDR3 DNA reads as TGCAGTGCTTACCAGCTCAATGAGCAGTTCTTC.

The chain links TRBV9 to TRBJ2-1; 9 bases agree with TRBD2. Looked up from germline, CDR1 is SGDLS and CDR2 is YYNGEE. The trim removed 4 bases at V and 4 bases at J, leaving 6 bases unmatched. The length of the CDR3 is 15 residues. CDR3 sequence reads: CASSFSGGLYNEQFF. CDR3 DNA: TGTGCCAGCAGCTTTAGCGGGGGACTATACAATGAGCAGTTCTTC.

The rearrangement joins TRBV27 to TRBJ1-2; D unresolved. Germline V lookup: CDR1 MNHEY, CDR2 SMNVEV (reference sequence). The V gene lost 2 bases and the J gene lost 2 bases, with 18 bases spanning the gap. The CDR3 is made up of 17 amino acids. The CDR3 sequence: CASSLLGIGAGNYGYTF. The CDR3 bases are TGTGCCAGCAGTTTACTCGGGATTGGAGCCGGCAACTATGGCTACACCTTC.

V usage is TRBV7-6 and J usage is TRBJ2-3; D gene ambiguous. Germline V gives CDR1 SGHVS, CDR2 FNYEAQ. V lost 3 bases and J lost 0, with 10 bases in between. This CDR3 is 15 amino acids long. The CDR3 spells CASSLVGLSTDTQYF. The CDR3 DNA reads as TGTGCCAGCAGCTTGGTAGGGCTAAGCACAGATACGCAGTATTTT.

As DNA, the CDR3 is TGTGCCAGCCTCTCGGGGCGACAACTGTTTTTT. The encoded protein is CASLSGRQLFF. The rearrangement joins TRBV6-5 to TRBJ1-4; weak D call: TRBD1 (5 bases). The V and J ends lost 8 bases and 12 bases respectively, with 13 bases between them. This CDR3 contains 11 residues. Germline CDR1 is MNHEY and CDR2 is SVGAGI.

V gene TRBV2 combines with J gene TRBJ1-1; the D is unclear. This CDR3 is built from 11 residues. Trimming took 5 bases from V and 8 from J, leaving 9 bases between them. CDR1 is SNHLY and CDR2 is FYNNEI in the germline V gene. In DNA form, the CDR3 reads TGTGCCAGCAGTCAAGTCTCCGAAGCTTTCTTT. The encoded protein is CASSQVSEAFF.

J is TRBJ2-5 and V is TRBV7-8; maybe TRBD2 (6 bases). The CDR3 runs to 14 residues. The V and J ends lost 3 bases and 1 base respectively, with 9 bases between them. Germline values: CDR1 SGHVS, CDR2 FQNEAQ. CDR3 nucleotide sequence: TGTGCCAGCAGCTTTAGCGGACCCCAAGAGACCCAGTACTTC. Translation gives CASSFSGPQETQYF.

The chain carries TRBV28 and TRBJ1-2, with 8 bases matching TRBD1. V gave up 5 bases and J gave up 5 bases; unmatched junction bases: 7. The CDR3 runs to 14 residues. Germline V gene data show CDR1 as MDHEN and CDR2 as SYDVKM. The CDR3 DNA sequence: TGTGCCAGCAGTCCTACAGGGGGTGGATATGGCTACACCTTC. Protein sequence: CASSPTGGGYGYTF.

The gene calls are TRBV19 and TRBJ1-5; D might be TRBD1 (6 bases). Trimming stripped 2 bases from V and 3 bases from J, with 11 bases between. The CDR3 covers 15 residues. Germline V CDR1 and CDR2: LNHDA, SQIVND (reference sequence). In DNA form, the CDR3 reads TGTGCCAGTAGTATAATGGACAGAATCAATCAGCCCCAGCATTTT. It yields the protein CASSIMDRINQPQHF. Supplemented by reference TRBV19 and TRBJ1-5, the full variable domain reads DGGITQSPKYLFRKEGQNVTLSCEQNLNHDAMYWYRQDPGQGLRLIYYSQIVNDFQKGDIAEGYSVSREKKESFPLTVTSAQKNPTAFYLCASSIMDRINQPQHFGDGTRLSIL.

The chain carries TRBV6-1 and TRBJ1-1; perhaps TRBD1 as D (6 bases). The CDR3 consists of 12 residues. Germline assignment: CDR1 MNHNS and CDR2 SASEGT. The ends were cut back, 10 bases at V and 3 bases at J, with 12 bases in the middle. The CDR3 loop reads CATQTGDTEAFF. CDR3 DNA: TGTGCCACCCAGACAGGAGACACTGAAGCTTTCTTT.

This clone was seen only a few times. The chain recombines TRBV6-1 with TRBJ2-7; 9 nucleotides match TRBD2. V lost 3 bases and J lost 0; bases outside the gene matches: 6. Germline lookup yields CDR1 MNHNS and CDR2 SASEGT. There are 16 residues in the CDR3. The CDR3 reads CASSDPTSGSSYEQYF. The CDR3 bases are TGTGCCAGCAGTGACCCTACTAGCGGGTCCTCCTACGAGCAGTACTTC.

The rearrangement joins TRBV19 to TRBJ2-1, with D maybe TRBD2 (5 bases). V was clipped by 3 bases and J by 0 bases, with 15 bases between them. CDR1 and CDR2 (germline): LNHDA, SQIVND (reference sequence). This CDR3 is 17 amino acids long. The CDR3 spells CASSMVAGDSSYNEQFF. The CDR3 DNA sequence: TGTGCCAGTAGTATGGTGGCCGGGGATAGCTCCTACAATGAGCAGTTCTTC.

This clone was observed a single time. The V and J genes are TRBV19 and TRBJ2-6; 9 bases match TRBD1. CDR1 is LNHDA, CDR2 SQIVND, per germline (reference sequence). The CDR3 is 18 residues long. The ends lost 5 bases at V and 4 bases at J; junction bases unmatched: 12. CDR3 in amino acids: CASSGRDRVLSGANVLTF. The CDR3 DNA reads TGTGCCAGTAGTGGCCGGGACAGGGTGTTGTCGGGGGCCAACGTCCTGACTTTC.

This chain connects TRBV28 to TRBJ1-1; perhaps TRBD1 as D (6 bases). This CDR3 is built from 14 residues. Trimming removed 8 bases from V and 7 bases from J, with 20 bases in between. Germline V gene lookup returns CDR1 MDHEN and CDR2 SYDVKM. The CDR3 is CASWGPLRIGEAFF. For the CDR3, the DNA is TGTGCCAGCTGGGGGCCCCTACGAATCGGTGAAGCTTTCTTT.

This clone was seen a few times. Other DNA sequences within the sample encode an identical CDR3. V usage is TRBV4-1 and J usage is TRBJ2-5, with 7 nucleotides matching TRBD1. The J segment lost 5 bases and the V segment lost 3 bases, leaving 6 bases of the junction unmatched. Per germline, CDR1 MGHRA and CDR2 YSYEKL. The CDR3 is 14 residues long. CDR3: CASSQTGSGETQYF. Written as DNA, the CDR3 is TGCGCCAGCAGCCAGACAGGGTCGGGGGAGACCCAGTACTTC.

The chain is built from TRBV19 and TRBJ1-2; 9 nucleotides agree with TRBD1. Germline CDR1 LNHDA, CDR2 SQIVND (reference sequence). J lost 8 bases, V lost 1 base, and 8 bases had no gene match. This CDR3 has 15 residues. The CDR3 nucleotides read TGTGCCAGTAGTATAGGCACCGGGACAGGGAAAGGCTACACCTTC. Protein sequence: CASSIGTGTGKGYTF.

This clone was seen only once. The chain recombines TRBV19 with TRBJ2-3, with 13 bases that match TRBD2. This CDR3 is 16 amino acids long. The junction had 6 bases not matched to a gene; V was cut back by 5 bases and J by 4 bases. Germline CDR1 is LNHDA and CDR2 is SQIVND (reference sequence). CDR3 nucleotides: TGTGCCAGTAGTCCCTTACTAGCGGGAGGGGCAGATACGCAGTATTTT. Amino acid sequence: CASSPLLAGGADTQYF.

The V gene is TRBV27, the J gene TRBJ2-7; TRBD1 or TRBD2 may be the D gene (5 bases each). Looked up from germline, CDR1 is MNHEY and CDR2 is SMNVEV (reference sequence). V dropped 6 bases and J dropped 4 bases, with 19 bases sitting between them. CDR3 length: 15 amino acids. The CDR3 coding sequence is TGTGCCAGCAGCCCCAGACCGGGACCGACATACGAGCAGTACGTC. It encodes CASSPRPGPTYEQYV.

This clone was recorded once. CDR3 DNA sequence: TGTGCCAGCAGTTACGGGCAGGGAGGGGGGAATGAAAAACTGTTTTTT. This encodes CASSYGQGGGNEKLFF. The chain recombines TRBV6-6 with TRBJ1-4, with D possibly matching TRBD1 (6 bases). CDR1 and CDR2 from the germline V gene are MNHNY and SVGAGI (reference sequence). CDR3 length equals 16 residues. V lost 2 bases to trimming and J lost 5 bases, with 15 bases between them.

CDR3 loop: CASSLPFDGRTSYEQYF. The CDR3 DNA follows: TGTGCCAGCAGCCTCCCGTTTGACGGGAGGACCTCCTACGAGCAGTACTTC. The chain combines TRBV7-8 with TRBJ2-7; 7 bases match TRBD2. The CDR3 loop spans 17 amino acids. Germline CDR1 reads SGHVS; CDR2 reads FQNEAQ. With 5 bases clipped from V and 0 bases from J, the junction kept 13 bases outside the gene matches.

This clone was detected a few times. The rearrangement joins TRBV6-4 to TRBJ2-7; 12 bases align to TRBD2. Trimming at V came to 0 bases and at J to 0 bases, leaving 0 bases not matched to a gene. Germline V gene data show CDR1 as MRHNA and CDR2 as SNTAGT. The CDR3 extends over 16 amino acids. DNA for the CDR3: TGTGCCAGCAGTGACTCGACTAGCGGGAGCTCCTACGAGCAGTACTTC. It specifies CASSDSTSGSSYEQYF.

The J gene is TRBJ2-1, the V gene TRBV6-5; D uncertain. The CDR3 length is 12 residues. Trimming took off 4 bases at V and 12 bases at J, with 13 bases between the two ends. Germline assignment: CDR1 MNHEY and CDR2 SVGAGI. The CDR3 loop reads CASSLPGLGQFF. CDR3 sequence (DNA): TGTGCCAGCAGTTTGCCGGGCCTTGGGCAGTTCTTC.

This clone was seen only a few times. The chain recombines TRBV19 with TRBJ2-6; possible D gene TRBD2, 5 bases. The CDR3 has 16 residues. V lost 1 base, J lost 4 bases, and 11 bases lay in between. Germline assignment: CDR1 LNHDA and CDR2 SQIVND (reference sequence). The CDR3 coding sequence is TGTGCCAGTAGTATAGGAGAGGGATCCGGGGCCAACGTCCTGACTTTC. Translated: CASSIGEGSGANVLTF. Combining the CDR3 with reference TRBV19 and TRBJ2-6 gives the whole variable domain DGGITQSPKYLFRKEGQNVTLSCEQNLNHDAMYWYRQDPGQGLRLIYYSQIVNDFQKGDIAEGYSVSREKKESFPLTVTSAQKNPTAFYLCASSIGEGSGANVLTFGAGSRLTVL.

V gene TRBV18 combines with J gene TRBJ1-1, with a weak D call TRBD1 (5 bases). This CDR3 comprises 15 residues. V was pared by 6 bases and J by 4 bases, with 18 bases between. Germline V CDR1 and CDR2: KGHSH, LQKENI. The CDR3: CASSQSGGGGTEAFF. CDR3 in DNA: TGTGCCAGCTCTCAAAGCGGCGGGGGAGGCACTGAAGCTTTCTTT.

V usage is TRBV9 and J usage is TRBJ2-5; tentative D call: TRBD2 (6 bases). The CDR3 loop spans 17 amino acids. V lost 0 bases and J 4 bases, leaving 19 bases between the germline ends. Germline V gives CDR1 SGDLS, CDR2 YYNGEE. CDR3 loop: CASSVEAIAVLGETQYF. CDR3 sequence (DNA): TGTGCCAGCAGCGTAGAGGCCATAGCGGTCCTGGGAGAGACCCAGTACTTC.

The J gene is TRBJ2-3, the V gene TRBV7-6; 12 bases align to TRBD2. CDR3 size: 18 residues. The ends lost 0 bases at V and 4 bases at J; junction bases unmatched: 8. Germline CDR1 reads SGHVS; CDR2 reads FNYEAQ. This CDR3 is CASSLASLAGGISDTQYF. The CDR3 region has the DNA TGTGCCAGCAGCTTAGCCTCACTAGCGGGAGGAATTTCAGATACGCAGTATTTT.

The rearrangement links TRBV7-9 to TRBJ2-7; no definite D call. Trimming cost V 3 bases and J 6 bases, with 6 bases left between them. The CDR3 covers 11 residues. Germline CDR1 is SEHNR and CDR2 is FQNEAQ (reference sequence). The CDR3 coding sequence is TGTGCCAGCAGCTTTCCTGTCGAGCAGTACGTC. It encodes CASSFPVEQYV.

The chain carries TRBV4-2 and TRBJ1-1, with D tentatively TRBD1 (5 bases). Germline V gene sequence: CDR1 LGHNA, CDR2 YNFKEQ. The length of the CDR3 is 17 residues. V was trimmed by 0 bases and J by 1 base, leaving 15 bases between them. CDR3 DNA: TGTGCCAGCAGCCAAGATTGGGGGTCTTGGAGGAACACTGAAGCTTTCTTT. Its protein is CASSQDWGSWRNTEAFF.

The chain recombines TRBV19 with TRBJ2-5, with unresolved D. This CDR3 is 15 amino acids long. Trimming left V 6 bases short and J 5 bases short, with 19 bases between. Germline assignment: CDR1 LNHDA and CDR2 SQIVND (reference sequence). In nucleotides, the CDR3 is TGTGCCAGTAGCACCGACCTCTCAGCTAGGGAGACCCAGTACTTC. Its translation: CASSTDLSARETQYF. The full variable domain, in which reference TRBV19 and TRBJ2-5 provide the parts outside the CDR3, is DGGITQSPKYLFRKEGQNVTLSCEQNLNHDAMYWYRQDPGQGLRLIYYSQIVNDFQKGDIAEGYSVSREKKESFPLTVTSAQKNPTAFYLCASSTDLSARETQYFGPGTRLLVL.

In this sample, this clone turned up once. The gene calls are TRBV12-3 or TRBV12-4 and TRBJ1-1, with D uncertain. Trimming left V 2 bases short and J 12 bases short, with 10 bases between. The CDR3 consists of 11 residues. In DNA, the CDR3 is TGTGCCAGCAGTTTAAAAGTTTATTCTTTCTTT. This sequence encodes CASSLKVYSFF.

V is TRBV3-1 (or the pseudogene TRBV3-2) and J is TRBJ2-5; D is unclear. Germline V CDR1 and CDR2: LGHDT, YNNKEL (reference sequence). The CDR3 has 14 amino acids. Trimming took 0 bases from V and 4 from J, leaving 9 bases between them. CDR3 loop: CASSQDGLGETQYF. CDR3 sequence (DNA): TGTGCCAGCAGCCAAGATGGCTTGGGAGAGACCCAGTACTTC.